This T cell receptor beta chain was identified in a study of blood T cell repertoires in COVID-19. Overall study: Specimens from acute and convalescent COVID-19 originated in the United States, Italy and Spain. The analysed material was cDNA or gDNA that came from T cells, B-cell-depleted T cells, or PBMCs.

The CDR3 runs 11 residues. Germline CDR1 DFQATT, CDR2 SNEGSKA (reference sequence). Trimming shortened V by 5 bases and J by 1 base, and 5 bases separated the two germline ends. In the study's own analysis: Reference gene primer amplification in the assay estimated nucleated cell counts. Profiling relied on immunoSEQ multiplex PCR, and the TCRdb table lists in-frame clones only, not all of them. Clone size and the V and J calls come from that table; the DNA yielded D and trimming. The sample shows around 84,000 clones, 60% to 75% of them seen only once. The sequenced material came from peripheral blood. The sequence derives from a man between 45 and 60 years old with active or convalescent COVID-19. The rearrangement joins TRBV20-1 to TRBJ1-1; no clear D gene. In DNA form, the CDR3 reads TGCAGTGCTCCCCAGAACACTGAAGCTTTCTTT. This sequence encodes CSAPQNTEAFF.